This entry lists 18 T cell receptor beta chains sequenced from one sample in a study of immune heterogeneity within non-small cell lung tumors. Multiplex PCR employing 32 V and 13 J primers generated amplicons of the TCR beta CDR3. TCRdb ran MiXCR on the multiplex PCR reads and lists one entry per CDR3 protein. The sample includes about 23,000 distinct CDR3 sequences, about 30% of them seen just once. Per sample, 600 ng of bulk tumor genomic DNA was the template used. Multiple biopsies spaced far apart were taken from each primary tumor during surgery. Patients underwent curative surgery for untreated, newly diagnosed non-small cell lung cancer. Sequenced: lung tumor tissue. These receptors came from a man in his forties with non-small cell lung cancer.

This clonotype was counted a few times. V and J are TRBV18 and TRBJ1-1; D is perhaps TRBD1 (5 bases). Germline V gives CDR1 KGHSH, CDR2 LQKENI. CDR3 length equals 15 residues. Trimming removed 2 bases at V and 6 bases at J, with 16 bases between. The CDR3 DNA reads as TGTGCCAGCTCACCAAAAATATCGGGGACCGCTGAAGCTTTCTTT. The encoded protein is CASSPKISGTAEAFF.

This clonotype has a handful of counts. The chain combines TRBV5-1 with TRBJ1-4; D gene ambiguous. V was cut by 4 bases and J by 8 bases, with 15 bases left in between. Germline CDR1 and CDR2: SGHRS and YFSETQ. This CDR3 comprises 14 residues. The CDR3 is CASSAFGSGEKLFF. CDR3 nucleotides: TGCGCCAGCAGCGCCTTCGGAAGTGGCGAAAAACTGTTTTTT.

This clonotype rates as medium-sized. The V and J genes are TRBV19 and TRBJ2-7, with 12 nucleotides matching TRBD2. V lost 1 base, J lost 5 bases, and 0 bases stayed unmatched. Germline-derived CDR1 and CDR2 are LNHDA and SQIVND (reference sequence). The length of the CDR3 is 14 residues. This CDR3 reads CASSIGLAGDEQYF. CDR3 DNA: TGTGCCAGTAGTATAGGACTAGCGGGAGACGAGCAGTACTTC.

This clonotype was counted a few times. The chain links TRBV19 to TRBJ1-5, with D maybe TRBD1 (6 bases). The CDR3 sequence is 15 residues long. Germline lookup yields CDR1 LNHDA and CDR2 SQIVND (reference sequence). The ends were cut back, 7 bases at V and 0 bases at J, with 13 bases in the middle. The DNA of the CDR3 is TGTGCCAGTAAGCCCGGGACAAATAGCAATCAGCCCCAGCATTTT. Amino acid sequence: CASKPGTNSNQPQHF.

This clonotype turned up a few times. This chain links TRBV18 with TRBJ2-2; 11 bases fit TRBD1. Germline CDR1 and CDR2: KGHSH and LQKENI. The CDR3 totals 15 residues. Trimming removed 6 bases from V and 4 bases from J; junction bases left unmatched: 4. The CDR3 reads CASSPGQGGTGELFF. Written as DNA, the CDR3 is TGTGCCAGCTCGCCGGGACAGGGGGGCACCGGGGAGCTGTTTTTT.

This clonotype showed up many times. The chain uses TRBV24-1 and TRBJ2-7; 8 bases match TRBD1. CDR3 length equals 14 residues. The germline V gene has CDR1 KGHDR and CDR2 SFDVKD. The J segment lost 6 bases and the V segment lost 4 bases, leaving 7 bases of the junction unmatched. This chain's CDR3 is CATSDSGQGREQYF. CDR3 nucleotides: TGTGCCACCAGTGACTCCGGACAGGGCCGCGAGCAGTACTTC.

V usage is TRBV10-3 and J usage is TRBJ2-1, with D uncertain. V dropped 2 bases and J dropped 4 bases, with 12 bases sitting between them. Germline lookup yields CDR1 ENHRY and CDR2 SYGVKD. The CDR3 loop spans 15 amino acids. CDR3 nucleotide sequence: TGTGCCATCAGTGAGGGACCCCCGCCGTACAATGAGCAGTTCTTC. This codes for CAISEGPPPYNEQFF.

This clonotype has just a few counts. V usage is TRBV9 and J usage is TRBJ1-2; no clear D gene. The CDR3 is 15 residues long. The V end lost 0 bases, the J end lost 5 bases, and 14 bases lay between the germline ends. Germline assignment: CDR1 SGDLS and CDR2 YYNGEE. The CDR3 is CASSVESRPLYGYTF. CDR3 nucleotides: TGTGCCAGCAGCGTAGAGAGCCGCCCGTTGTATGGCTACACCTTC.

V gene TRBV7-9 combines with J gene TRBJ2-6; 10 bases are a match to TRBD1. Looked up from germline, CDR1 is SEHNR and CDR2 is FQNEAQ (reference sequence). V shed 5 bases and J 0 bases; nucleotides not matched to a gene: 13. The length of the CDR3 is 20 residues. The CDR3 loop reads CASSHRDRGPKPSGANVLTF. The DNA for the CDR3 is TGTGCCAGCAGCCACCGGGACAGGGGCCCAAAGCCCTCTGGGGCCAACGTCCTGACTTTC.

This clonotype was observed many times. J is TRBJ1-5 and V is TRBV7-9; D is unresolved. Germline CDR1 reads SEHNR; CDR2 reads FQNEAQ (reference sequence). This CDR3 is 15 amino acids long. V dropped 5 bases and J dropped 1 base, with 12 bases sitting between them. The CDR3 loop reads CASSRGGLSNQPQHF. The CDR3 DNA follows: TGTGCCAGCAGCCGTGGTGGGCTCAGCAATCAGCCCCAGCATTTT.

This clonotype was detected a few times. No conserved phenylalanine or tryptophan ends this CDR3, so it is likely a read error. The rearrangement uses TRBV18 and TRBJ2-7; 8 positions agree with TRBD2. J gave up 1 base and V 2 bases, and 1 base lay outside the gene matches. The CDR3 sequence is 14 residues long. The germline V gene has CDR1 KGHSH and CDR2 LQKENI. As DNA, the CDR3 is TGTGCCAGCTCACCAGGGACTAGTTCCTACGAGCAGTACTTA. It yields the protein CASSPGTSSYEQYL.

Many counts were recorded for this clonotype. The chain is built from TRBV20-1 and TRBJ2-7, with no clear D. Germline CDR1 DFQATT, CDR2 SNEGSKA (reference sequence). The ends were cut back, 6 bases at V and 2 bases at J, with 8 bases in the middle. The CDR3 extends over 11 amino acids. The CDR3 coding sequence is TGCAGTGCCCCCGAGGCCTACGAGCAGTACTTC. This encodes CSAPEAYEQYF.

A single count supports this clonotype. This may come from a read error, since a much larger clone is one base off. The chain carries TRBV2 and TRBJ1-4; no clear D gene. This CDR3 spans 15 amino acids. Looked up from germline, CDR1 is SNHLY and CDR2 is FYNNEI. CDR3 bases: TGTGACAGCAGCAAATTCAGACCAACTAATGAAAAACTGTTTTTT. It yields the protein CDSSKFRPTNEKLFF.

The chain links TRBV7-9 to TRBJ1-1; no clear D gene. Germline CDR1 reads SEHNR; CDR2 reads FQNEAQ (reference sequence). Trimming took off 2 bases at V and 8 bases at J, with 9 bases between the two ends. This CDR3 has 12 amino acids. CDR3: CASSLYPGEAFF. DNA for the CDR3: TGTGCCAGCAGCTTATATCCGGGGGAAGCTTTCTTT.

The CDR3 sequence is CASSDPTGRVADTQYF. In DNA, the CDR3 is TGTGCCAGCAGTGATCCTACAGGGAGGGTTGCAGATACGCAGTATTTT. The chain joins TRBV25-1 to TRBJ2-3, with TRBD2 as a possible D gene (7 bases). The CDR3 is made up of 16 amino acids. CDR1 is MGHDK, CDR2 SYGVNS, per germline. Trimming stripped 3 bases from V and 4 bases from J, with 17 bases between.

In this sample, this clonotype turned up a few times. This chain connects TRBV5-1 to TRBJ2-2; 9 positions match TRBD1. This CDR3 region has 16 residues. CDR1 SGHRS and CDR2 YFSETQ come from the germline V gene. Trimming cost V 3 bases and J 6 bases; bases outside gene matches: 9. The CDR3 spells CASSSRDRAGAGELFF. DNA of the CDR3: TGCGCCAGCAGCTCAAGGGACAGGGCCGGAGCCGGGGAGCTGTTTTTT.

V and J are TRBV4-2 and TRBJ2-1; 7 nucleotides match TRBD2. The V segment lost 0 bases and the J segment 8 bases; nucleotides outside the gene matches: 13. The CDR3 runs 17 residues. The V gene's germline CDR1 is LGHNA and CDR2 YNFKEQ. DNA for the CDR3: TGTGCCAGCAGCCAAGAGAGGATGGGAGGGCCGTTCCATGAGCAGTTCTTC. This codes for CASSQERMGGPFHEQFF.

V is TRBV30 and J is TRBJ2-5, with TRBD2 matching 9 bases. Germline CDR1 reads GTSNPN; CDR2 reads SVGIG (reference sequence). With V trimmed by 0 bases and J by 5 bases, 10 bases remained unmatched. The CDR3 contains 16 residues. The CDR3 region has the DNA TGTGCCTGGAGTGTTGGCGGGGGGGGGTCCCAGGAGACCCAGTACTTC. Its translation: CAWSVGGGGSQETQYF.